This TCR beta chain was captured in a study of T cell responses to AZD1222 COVID-19 vaccine. From germline, CDR1 is ENHRY and CDR2 SYGVKD. The CDR3 has 12 amino acids. The V gene lost 6 bases and the J gene lost 8 bases, with 8 bases spanning the gap. The table came from immunoSEQ multiplex PCR; TCRdb's copy has only in-frame clones and leaves some out. Of tens of thousands of clones listed, approximately 89% are singletons. The sequence was collected from an adult in good health. Source: peripheral blood, taken on day 0 of MenACWY control vaccination. This chain uses TRBV10-3 with TRBJ1-6; the D is unclear. The CDR3 coding sequence is TGTGCCATCAGAAGCGGGGATTCACCCCTCCACTTT. Translation gives CAIRSGDSPLHF.